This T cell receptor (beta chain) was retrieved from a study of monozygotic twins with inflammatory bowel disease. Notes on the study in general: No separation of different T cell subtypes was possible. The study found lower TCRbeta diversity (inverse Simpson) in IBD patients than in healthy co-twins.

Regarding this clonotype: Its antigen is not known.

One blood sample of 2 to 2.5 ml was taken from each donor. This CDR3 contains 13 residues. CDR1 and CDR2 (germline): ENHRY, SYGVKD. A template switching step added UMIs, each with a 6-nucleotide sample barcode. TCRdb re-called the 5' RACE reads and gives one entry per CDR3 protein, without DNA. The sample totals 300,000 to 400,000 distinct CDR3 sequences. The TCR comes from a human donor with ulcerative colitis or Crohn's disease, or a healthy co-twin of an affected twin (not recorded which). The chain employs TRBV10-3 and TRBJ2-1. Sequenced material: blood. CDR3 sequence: CAIWEGTYNEQFF.